These 25 T cell receptor beta chains were sequenced from one sample in a study of cytomegalovirus exposure and HLA in healthy donors (dated by TCRdb to 2016 to 2017). Preparation of the library involved the immunoSEQ multiplex PCR assay. For the multiplex PCR, a mixture combining 60 forward primers for TCR Vbeta segments and 13 reverse primers for TCR Jbeta segments was used. TCRdb took this table from immuneACCESS and kept in-frame rearrangements with V and J called. Such tables lack part of the clones; where checked against another copy, unresolved V genes explain under half of the gap, and the rest is unexplained. The sample includes 55,000 to 70,000 clones, with roughly 89% observed a single time. Of the sample, 1.5% to 2% falls within the top ten clones. Sequencing used PBMCs. These receptors all stem from a woman between 25 and 40 years old in good health and CMV-seronegative.

The chain employs TRBV5-1 and TRBJ2-3, with TRBD2 as a possible D gene (5 bases). V was pared by 4 bases and J by 1 base, with 16 bases between. Germline V gives CDR1 SGHRS, CDR2 YFSETQ. The CDR3 length is 16 residues. CDR3 coding DNA: TGCGCCAGCAGCCCATTGGAGCGGAGGCGCACAGATACGCAGTATTTT. Encoded protein: CASSPLERRRTDTQYF.

The V and J genes are TRBV11-3 and TRBJ1-2, with D unclear. Trimming took 0 bases from V and 3 from J, leaving 14 bases between them. The CDR3 has 16 residues. Germline lookup yields CDR1 SGHNT and CDR2 YENEEA. In nucleotides, the CDR3 is TGTGCCAGCAGCTTAGAAGGCCGGAAAGGAGACTATGGCTACACCTTC. The encoded protein is CASSLEGRKGDYGYTF.

CDR3 residues: CASTTWAHLDNEQFF. CDR3 coding DNA: TGCGCCAGCACCACGTGGGCCCACCTTGACAATGAGCAGTTCTTC. The chain employs TRBV5-1 and TRBJ2-1; D call uncertain. CDR1 is SGHRS, CDR2 YFSETQ, per germline. The V end was cut by 6 bases, the J end by 5 bases, with 18 bases between. This CDR3 comprises 15 residues.

The chain couples TRBV19 to TRBJ1-3, with TRBD1 as a possible D gene (6 bases). The germline V gene has CDR1 LNHDA and CDR2 SQIVND (reference sequence). This CDR3 is built from 14 residues. The V gene lost 9 bases and the J gene lost 3 bases, with 15 bases spanning the gap. DNA of the CDR3: TGTGCCAGCAGGGCAGGGGATATTGGAAACACCATATATTTT. Amino acids: CASRAGDIGNTIYF.

Remarks on this clone: The same CDR3 can be traced to other DNA sequences in this sample. The rearrangement links TRBV5-1 to TRBJ2-7; D gene uncertain. The CDR3 spans 13 residues. Germline CDR1 SGHRS, CDR2 YFSETQ. The V end lost 0 bases, the J end lost 1 base, and 5 bases lay between the germline ends. Written as DNA, the CDR3 is TGCGCCAGCAGCTTGGCCGGGTCCTACGAGCAGTACTTC. Its translation is CASSLAGSYEQYF.

This chain links TRBV28 with TRBJ2-3; 16 positions agree with TRBD2. The CDR3 runs to 20 residues. V was clipped by 6 bases and J by 2 bases; unmatched bases: 14. Germline V gene sequence: CDR1 MDHEN, CDR2 SYDVKM. The CDR3 region is CASSWTGTSGRARATDTQYF. The CDR3 coding sequence is TGTGCCAGCAGCTGGACCGGGACTAGCGGGAGGGCCCGGGCCACAGATACGCAGTATTTT.

The rearrangement uses TRBV4-1 and TRBJ1-1; a weak D match, TRBD1 (6 bases). Germline V lookup: CDR1 MGHRA, CDR2 YSYEKL. This CDR3 spans 13 amino acids. The V end lost 6 bases, the J end lost 4 bases, and 12 bases lay between the germline ends. This chain's CDR3 is CASSIGGITEAFF. The CDR3 nucleotides are TGCGCCAGCAGTATAGGGGGTATCACTGAAGCTTTCTTT.

A word on this clone: At one end the junction does not follow the germline gene, possibly because of a read error. The rearrangement uses TRBV7-7 and TRBJ1-1; a possible D gene is TRBD1 (5 bases). Germline-derived CDR1 and CDR2 are SSHAT and FNYEAQ (reference sequence). The CDR3 spans 13 residues. The CDR3 bases are TGTGCTAGCAGCTTAGACAGGAACACTGAAGCTTTCTTT. It encodes CASSLDRNTEAFF.

This clone has only one observation. The chain has TRBV19 and TRBJ1-1; the D gene is possibly TRBD1 (5 bases). The germline V gene encodes CDR1 LNHDA and CDR2 SQIVND (reference sequence). The CDR3 is made up of 14 amino acids. Trimming left V 3 bases short and J 1 base short, with 9 bases between. The CDR3 bases are TGTGCCAGTAGTATGAGGCAGGGGAACACTGAAGCTTTCTTT. Protein: CASSMRQGNTEAFF.

This clone was seen only once. The rearrangement uses TRBV19 and TRBJ2-1; TRBD2 agrees at 10 bases. Germline trimming cut 8 bases from V and 8 bases from J; bases unmatched to any gene: 24. The CDR3 loop spans 19 amino acids. Per the germline V gene, CDR1 is LNHDA and CDR2 is SQIVND (reference sequence). Here the CDR3 DNA reads TGTGCCAGTTCATGGGTTCTCGTATCTTCTAGCGGGAGACTGTATGAGCAGTTCTTC. It specifies CASSWVLVSSSGRLYEQFF.

J is TRBJ2-7 and V is TRBV7-9; D not resolved. CDR3 length: 14 residues. The germline CDR1 and CDR2 sequences are SEHNR and FQNEAQ (reference sequence). Trimming stripped 1 base from V and 3 bases from J, with 10 bases between. CDR3 sequence (DNA): TGTGCCAGCAGCTTAGAAATCTCTAGCTACGAGCAGTACTTC. Translation gives CASSLEISSYEQYF.

This clone was seen a single time. J is TRBJ1-6 and V is TRBV25-1; D not certain. This CDR3 is built from 15 residues. From germline, CDR1 is MGHDK and CDR2 SYGVNS. V lost 6 bases and J lost 7, with 16 bases in between. In nucleotides, the CDR3 is TGTGCCAGCAGCCCGCTGGAGTCTGGGAATTCACCCCTCCACTTT. Translated: CASSPLESGNSPLHF. The full variable domain, in which reference TRBV25-1 and TRBJ1-6 provide the parts outside the CDR3, is EADIYQTPRYLVIGTGKKITLECSQTMGHDKMYWYQQDPGMELHLIHYSYGVNSTEKGDLSSESTVSRIRTEHFPLTLESARPSHTSQYLCASSPLESGNSPLHFGNGTRLTVT.

This clone was detected only a few times. The chain recombines TRBV6-5 with TRBJ1-3; no firm D call. This CDR3 is built from 15 residues. Per germline, CDR1 MNHEY and CDR2 SVGAGI. The V end was cut by 5 bases, the J end by 2 bases, with 13 bases between. CDR3 DNA sequence: TGTGCCAGCAGTATCTGGGCGCAGCCTGGAAACACCATATATTTT. Protein: CASSIWAQPGNTIYF.

The rearrangement joins TRBV7-9 to TRBJ2-5; 10 nucleotides line up with TRBD2. The CDR3 is 19 residues long. Germline V lookup: CDR1 SEHNR, CDR2 FQNEAQ (reference sequence). V lost 0 bases to trimming and J lost 1 base; unmatched junction nucleotides: 11. CDR3 residues: CASSLARKTSGPSQETQYF. CDR3 sequence (DNA): TGTGCCAGCAGCTTAGCCCGAAAGACTAGCGGGCCTTCCCAAGAGACCCAGTACTTC.

The chain is built from TRBV19 and TRBJ2-3, with 10 bases lining up with TRBD2. V lost 4 bases to trimming and J lost 6 bases; unmatched junction nucleotides: 7. The CDR3 has 15 amino acids. CDR1 and CDR2 from the germline V gene are LNHDA and SQIVND (reference sequence). CDR3 loop: CASSTAGGPRDTQYF. As DNA, the CDR3 is TGTGCCAGTAGTACAGCGGGAGGGCCGAGGGATACGCAGTATTTT.

The chain recombines TRBV6-5 with TRBJ1-4; 8 bases agree with TRBD1. The CDR3 is made up of 15 amino acids. Germline V gene lookup returns CDR1 MNHEY and CDR2 SVGAGI. With 5 bases clipped from V and 8 bases from J, the junction kept 10 bases outside the gene matches. The CDR3 sequence is CASSTLGTGREKLFF. As DNA, the CDR3 is TGTGCCAGCAGTACACTCGGGACAGGAAGGGAAAAACTGTTTTTT.

The chain joins TRBV29-1 to TRBJ2-2; D is ambiguous. The CDR3 extends over 11 amino acids. From germline, CDR1 is SQVTM and CDR2 ANQGSEA. Trimming took off 7 bases at V and 1 base at J, with 4 bases between the two ends. Here the CDR3 reads CSGENTGELFF. CDR3 coding DNA: TGCAGCGGAGAGAACACCGGGGAGCTGTTTTTT.

The chain carries TRBV28 and TRBJ2-7; weak D call: TRBD2 (6 bases). Germline CDR1 is MDHEN and CDR2 is SYDVKM. Trimming took 6 bases from V and 6 from J, leaving 15 bases between them. This CDR3 has 13 amino acids. The CDR3 spells CASSGSSKREQYF. Here the CDR3 DNA reads TGTGCCAGCAGCGGGAGCTCCAAACGCGAGCAGTACTTC.

A few counts support this clone. The chain uses TRBV6-4 and TRBJ2-1, with a tentative D call TRBD1 (5 bases). Germline values: CDR1 MRHNA, CDR2 SNTAGT. V dropped 2 bases and J dropped 6 bases, with 14 bases sitting between them. This CDR3 spans 15 amino acids. CDR3 coding DNA: TGTGCCAGCAGTGACAGTCAGGGTGGGGTCAATGAGCAGTTCTTC. It is translated as CASSDSQGGVNEQFF.

V gene TRBV9 combines with J gene TRBJ2-3; TRBD2 matches at 8 bases. This CDR3 has 18 residues. Germline values: CDR1 SGDLS, CDR2 YYNGEE. Trimming removed 3 bases from V and 0 bases from J; junction bases left unmatched: 12. CDR3 sequence: CASSGAAGGALSTDTQYF. CDR3 bases: TGTGCCAGCAGCGGGGCGGCGGGAGGTGCACTCAGCACAGATACGCAGTATTTT.

The chain joins TRBV10-3 to TRBJ2-1; 8 nucleotides match TRBD2. There are 15 residues in the CDR3. CDR1 and CDR2 (germline): ENHRY, SYGVKD. The J segment lost 6 bases and the V segment lost 0 bases, leaving 4 bases of the junction unmatched. The CDR3 spells CAISESTGGSNEQFF. The CDR3 DNA is TGTGCCATCAGTGAGTCGACGGGGGGGAGCAATGAGCAGTTCTTC.

This chain joins TRBV6-1 and TRBJ2-7; a weak D match, TRBD1 (6 bases). Germline CDR1 MNHNS, CDR2 SASEGT. The CDR3 loop spans 16 amino acids. V dropped 4 bases and J dropped 0 bases, with 16 bases sitting between them. The CDR3: CASSAAGGLSSYEQYF. The CDR3 DNA is TGTGCCAGCAGTGCGGCTGGGGGCCTTTCCTCCTACGAGCAGTACTTC.

J is TRBJ2-1 and V is TRBV29-1; TRBD1 might be the D (5 bases). V was cut by 3 bases and J by 0 bases, with 12 bases left in between. This CDR3 has 15 amino acids. Germline V gene sequence: CDR1 SQVTM, CDR2 ANQGSEA. The CDR3 spells CSVDSDRSSYNEQFF. The CDR3 DNA sequence: TGCAGCGTTGATTCCGACAGAAGCTCCTACAATGAGCAGTTCTTC.

The chain links TRBV7-8 to TRBJ2-5; tentative D call: TRBD2 (6 bases). The DNA end is more similar to TRBJ2-7, so the J call may be wrong. CDR1 and CDR2 from the germline V gene are SGHVS and FQNEAQ. This CDR3 comprises 16 residues. The CDR3 loop is CASSRSRRGRRYEQYF. The CDR3, as DNA: TGTGCCAGCAGCCGATCCCGACGGGGGAGGAGATACGAGCAGTACTTC.

This sequence joins TRBV5-1 and TRBJ2-2; D is possibly TRBD2 (5 bases). Trimming left V 4 bases short and J 4 bases short, with 11 bases between. This CDR3 contains 14 residues. From germline, CDR1 is SGHRS and CDR2 YFSETQ. The CDR3 loop reads CASSIGLITGELFF. CDR3 nucleotide sequence: TGCGCCAGCAGCATTGGACTTATCACCGGGGAGCTGTTTTTT.